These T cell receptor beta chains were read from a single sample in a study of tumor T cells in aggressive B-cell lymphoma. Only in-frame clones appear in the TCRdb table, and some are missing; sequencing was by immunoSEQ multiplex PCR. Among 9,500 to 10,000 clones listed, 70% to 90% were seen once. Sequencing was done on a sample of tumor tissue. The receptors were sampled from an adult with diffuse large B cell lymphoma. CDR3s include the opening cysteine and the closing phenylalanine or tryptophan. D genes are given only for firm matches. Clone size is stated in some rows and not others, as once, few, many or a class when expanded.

cdr3_nt: TGTGCCAGCAGTCAGAGCCAGGTTAGCAATCAGCCCCAGCATTTT
cdr3_aa: CASSQSQVSNQPQHF
v_call: TRBV2
d_call: -
j_call: TRBJ1-5
clone_size: -

cdr3_nt: TGTGCCAGCAGACTGACAGAAGAGACCCAGTACTTC
cdr3_aa: CASRLTEETQYF
v_call: TRBV6-6
d_call: -
j_call: TRBJ2-5
clone_size: -

cdr3_nt: TGTGCCAGCAGCAAAGATCGACAGGGATTTGCAACTAATGAAAAACTGTTTTTT
cdr3_aa: CASSKDRQGFATNEKLFF
v_call: TRBV21-1
d_call: -
j_call: TRBJ1-4
clone_size: few

cdr3_nt: TGTGCCAGCAGCCCGGACGTTGGAGCGGGTATGAACACCGGGGAGCTGTTTTTT
cdr3_aa: CASSPDVGAGMNTGELFF
v_call: TRBV7-3
d_call: -
j_call: TRBJ2-2
clone_size: -

cdr3_nt: TGTGCCAGTAGTCCATCCCCTGGGGCCAACGTCCTGACTTTC
cdr3_aa: CASSPSPGANVLTF
v_call: TRBV19
d_call: -
j_call: TRBJ2-6
clone_size: -

cdr3_nt: TGCGCCAGCAGCTTGCTGGGACAGGGAAATGAAAAACTGTTTTTT
cdr3_aa: CASSLLGQGNEKLFF
v_call: TRBV5-1
d_call: TRBD1
j_call: TRBJ1-4
clone_size: -

cdr3_nt: TGTGCCAGCAGACCTAGCCCCGGGTGGACAGGGCGTTATGAGCAGTTCTTC
cdr3_aa: CASRPSPGWTGRYEQFF
v_call: TRBV6-4
d_call: TRBD1
j_call: TRBJ2-1
clone_size: -

cdr3_nt: TGCAGCGTTGAGGACTACCGGACAGGGGGAGAGACCCAGTACTTC
cdr3_aa: CSVEDYRTGGETQYF
v_call: TRBV29-1
d_call: TRBD1
j_call: TRBJ2-5
clone_size: -

cdr3_nt: TGTGCCAGTAGTATCGGTGGACAGCGGAACACTGAAGCTTTCTTT
cdr3_aa: CASSIGGQRNTEAFF
v_call: TRBV19
d_call: -
j_call: TRBJ1-1
clone_size: -

cdr3_nt: TGTGCCAGCAGTGAGACTGTCGAGCAGTACTTC
cdr3_aa: CASSETVEQYF
v_call: TRBV2
d_call: -
j_call: TRBJ2-7
clone_size: -